This T cell receptor (beta chain) was captured by sequencing in a study of CD8 T cells in ankylosing spondylitis. Study-level results: A motif of seven or eight highly homologous TCR beta variants was seen as apparently characteristic of ankylosing spondylitis blood. In ankylosing spondylitis patients, matched synovial fluid reportedly showed significant enrichment of disease-linked clones.

Turning to this clonotype: Its cognate antigen is unknown.

A quantitative 5'-RACE method, one with molecular barcodes, was used to make TCR beta libraries. TCRdb re-derived calls from the 5' RACE reads in MiXCR, one entry per CDR3 protein. The sample holds about 260,000 distinct CDR3 sequences; 20% are singletons and the top ten take 7.5% to 9%. This clonotype was sampled from a male donor with ankylosing spondylitis or in good health (not recorded which). Source material: blood, either unsorted or a sorted T cell fraction (not recorded which).

CDR3 DNA: TGTGCCAGCAGCCCTGTGTCTAGCAGTCTGAACACCGGGGAGCTGTTTTTT. Encoded protein: CASSPVSSSLNTGELFF. The chain joins TRBV12-3 or TRBV12-4 to TRBJ2-2; maybe TRBD2 (5 bases). CDR3 length: 17 amino acids. The ends were cut back, 6 bases at V and 1 base at J, with 18 bases in the middle.